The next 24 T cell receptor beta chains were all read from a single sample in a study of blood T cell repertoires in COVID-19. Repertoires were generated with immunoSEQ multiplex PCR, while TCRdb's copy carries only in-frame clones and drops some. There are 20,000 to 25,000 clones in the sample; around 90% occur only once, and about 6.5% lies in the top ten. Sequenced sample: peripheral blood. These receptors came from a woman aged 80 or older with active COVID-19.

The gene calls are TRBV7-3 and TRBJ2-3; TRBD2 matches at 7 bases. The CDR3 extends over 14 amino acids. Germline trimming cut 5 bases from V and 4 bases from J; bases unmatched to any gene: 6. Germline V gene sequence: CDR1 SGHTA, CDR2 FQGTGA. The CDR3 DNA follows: TGTGCCAGCAGCCGTTCGGGGGGAGCAGATACGCAGTATTTT. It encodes CASSRSGGADTQYF.

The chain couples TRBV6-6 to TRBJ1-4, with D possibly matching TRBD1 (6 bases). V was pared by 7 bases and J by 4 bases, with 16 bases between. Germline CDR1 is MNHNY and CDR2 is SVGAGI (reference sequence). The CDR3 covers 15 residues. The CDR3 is CASITRTADNEKLFF. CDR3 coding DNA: TGTGCCAGCATTACGCGGACAGCCGATAATGAAAAACTGTTTTTT.

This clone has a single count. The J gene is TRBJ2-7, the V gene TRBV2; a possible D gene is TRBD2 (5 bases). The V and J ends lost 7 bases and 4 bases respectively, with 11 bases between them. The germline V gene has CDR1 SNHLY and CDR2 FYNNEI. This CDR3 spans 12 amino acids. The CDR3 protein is CASTVEGYEQYF. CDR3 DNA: TGTGCCAGCACGGTCGAGGGTTACGAGCAGTACTTC.

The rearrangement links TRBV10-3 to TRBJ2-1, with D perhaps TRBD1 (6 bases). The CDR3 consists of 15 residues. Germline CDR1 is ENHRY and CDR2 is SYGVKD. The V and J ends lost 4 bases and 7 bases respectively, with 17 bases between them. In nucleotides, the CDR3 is TGTGCCATCAGTGGGGACATGGGCACTGGGAATGAGCAGTTCTTC. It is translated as CAISGDMGTGNEQFF.

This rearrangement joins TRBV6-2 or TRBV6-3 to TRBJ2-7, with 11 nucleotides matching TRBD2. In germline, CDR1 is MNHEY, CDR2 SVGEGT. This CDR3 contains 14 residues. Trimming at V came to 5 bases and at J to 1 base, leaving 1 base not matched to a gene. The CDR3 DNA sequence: TGTGCCAGCAGTCTAGCGGGGGGTTCCTACGAGCAGTACTTC. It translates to CASSLAGGSYEQYF.

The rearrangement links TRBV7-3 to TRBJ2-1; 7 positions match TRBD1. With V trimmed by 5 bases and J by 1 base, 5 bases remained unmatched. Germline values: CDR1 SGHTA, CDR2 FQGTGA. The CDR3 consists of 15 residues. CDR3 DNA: TGTGCCAGCAGCCGGACAGGCGATTCCTACAATGAGCAGTTCTTC. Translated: CASSRTGDSYNEQFF.

Here the CDR3 reads CASSLTGSYEQYF. CDR3 DNA sequence: TGTGCCAGCAGCTTGACGGGCTCCTACGAGCAGTACTTC. This sequence joins TRBV5-5 and TRBJ2-7; no clear D. The CDR3 consists of 13 residues. The V gene's germline CDR1 is SGHKS and CDR2 YYEKEE (reference sequence). V gave up 1 base and J gave up 0 bases, with 5 bases separating them.

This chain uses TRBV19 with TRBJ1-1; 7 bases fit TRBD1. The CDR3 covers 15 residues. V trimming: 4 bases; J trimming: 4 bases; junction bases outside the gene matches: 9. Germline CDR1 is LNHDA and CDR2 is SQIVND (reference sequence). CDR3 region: CASSTPATGVTEAFF. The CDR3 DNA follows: TGTGCCAGTAGTACGCCAGCTACAGGGGTCACTGAAGCTTTCTTT. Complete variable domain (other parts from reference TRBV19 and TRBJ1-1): DGGITQSPKYLFRKEGQNVTLSCEQNLNHDAMYWYRQDPGQGLRLIYYSQIVNDFQKGDIAEGYSVSREKKESFPLTVTSAQKNPTAFYLCASSTPATGVTEAFFGQGTRLTVV.

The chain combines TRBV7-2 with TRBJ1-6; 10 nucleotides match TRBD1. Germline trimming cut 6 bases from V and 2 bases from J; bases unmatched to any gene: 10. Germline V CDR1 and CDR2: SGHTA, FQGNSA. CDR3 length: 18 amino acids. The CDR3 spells CASRYVVGTGAYNSPLHF. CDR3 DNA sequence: TGTGCCAGCAGATATGTGGTCGGGACAGGGGCCTATAATTCACCCCTCCACTTT.

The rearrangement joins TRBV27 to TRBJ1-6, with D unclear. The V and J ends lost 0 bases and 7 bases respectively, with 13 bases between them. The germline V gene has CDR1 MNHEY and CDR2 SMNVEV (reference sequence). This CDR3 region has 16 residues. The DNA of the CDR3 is TGTGCCAGCAGTTTATCGGGCCGCAGCCAGAATTCACCCCTCCACTTT. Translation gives CASSLSGRSQNSPLHF.

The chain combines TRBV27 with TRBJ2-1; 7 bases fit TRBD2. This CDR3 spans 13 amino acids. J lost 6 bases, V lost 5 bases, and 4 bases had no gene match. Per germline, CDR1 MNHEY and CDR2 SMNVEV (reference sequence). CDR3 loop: CASSLRGGNEQFF. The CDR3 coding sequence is TGTGCCAGCAGTCTCCGCGGGGGCAATGAGCAGTTCTTC.

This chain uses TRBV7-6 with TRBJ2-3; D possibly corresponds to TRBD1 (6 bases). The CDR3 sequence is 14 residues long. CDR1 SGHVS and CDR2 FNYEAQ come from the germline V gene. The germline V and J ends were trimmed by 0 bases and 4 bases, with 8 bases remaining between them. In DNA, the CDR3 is TGTGCCAGCAGCTTAGCAGGGGGATCAGATACGCAGTATTTT. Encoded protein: CASSLAGGSDTQYF.

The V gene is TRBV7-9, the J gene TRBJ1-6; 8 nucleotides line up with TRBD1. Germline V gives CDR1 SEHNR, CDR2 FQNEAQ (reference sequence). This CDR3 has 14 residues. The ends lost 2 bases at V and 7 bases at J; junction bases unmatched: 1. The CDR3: CASSLQGANSPLHF. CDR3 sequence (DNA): TGTGCCAGCAGCTTACAGGGGGCGAATTCACCCCTCCACTTT.

The CDR3 nucleotides are TGTGCCAGCAGTACCTGGGACACATCATCCTACGAGCAGTACTTC. Its protein is CASSTWDTSSYEQYF. This chain uses TRBV6-2 or TRBV6-3 with TRBJ2-7; D may be TRBD1 (6 bases). This CDR3 has 15 amino acids. Looked up from germline, CDR1 is MNHEY and CDR2 is SVGEGT. Trimming removed 5 bases from V and 1 base from J, with 15 bases in between.

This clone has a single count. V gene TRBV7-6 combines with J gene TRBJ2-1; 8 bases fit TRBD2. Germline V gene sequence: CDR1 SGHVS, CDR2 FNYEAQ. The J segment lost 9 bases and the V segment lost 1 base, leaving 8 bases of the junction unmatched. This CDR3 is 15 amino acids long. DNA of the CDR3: TGTGCCAGCAGCTTAGGCGGGGGGCATCTAGTTGAGCAGTTCTTC. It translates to CASSLGGGHLVEQFF.

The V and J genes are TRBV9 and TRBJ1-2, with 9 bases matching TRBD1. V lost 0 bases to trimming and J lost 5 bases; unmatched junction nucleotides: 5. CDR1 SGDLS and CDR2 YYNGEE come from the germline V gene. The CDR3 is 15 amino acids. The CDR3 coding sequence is TGTGCCAGCAGCGTAGCTACAGGGGGCTCTTATGGCTACACCTTC. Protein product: CASSVATGGSYGYTF.

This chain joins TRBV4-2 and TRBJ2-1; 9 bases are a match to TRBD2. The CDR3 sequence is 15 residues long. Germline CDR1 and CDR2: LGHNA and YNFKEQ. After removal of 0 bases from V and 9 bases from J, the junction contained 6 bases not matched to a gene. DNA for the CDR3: TGTGCCAGCAGCCAAGATAGCGGCGGGGGGGTTGAGCAGTTCTTC. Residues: CASSQDSGGGVEQFF.

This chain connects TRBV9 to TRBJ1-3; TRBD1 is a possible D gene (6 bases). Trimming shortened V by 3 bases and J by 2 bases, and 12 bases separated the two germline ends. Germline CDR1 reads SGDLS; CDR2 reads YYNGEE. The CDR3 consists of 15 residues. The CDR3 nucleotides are TGTGCCAGCAGCGGCCTACAGGGCGCTGGAAACACCATATATTTT. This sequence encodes CASSGLQGAGNTIYF.

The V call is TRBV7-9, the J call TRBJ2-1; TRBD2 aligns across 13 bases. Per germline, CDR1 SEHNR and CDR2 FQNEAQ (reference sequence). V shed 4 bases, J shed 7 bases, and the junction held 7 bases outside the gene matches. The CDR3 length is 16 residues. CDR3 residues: CASSWGGTSGVNEQFF. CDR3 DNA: TGTGCCAGCAGCTGGGGCGGGACTAGCGGGGTAAATGAGCAGTTCTTC.

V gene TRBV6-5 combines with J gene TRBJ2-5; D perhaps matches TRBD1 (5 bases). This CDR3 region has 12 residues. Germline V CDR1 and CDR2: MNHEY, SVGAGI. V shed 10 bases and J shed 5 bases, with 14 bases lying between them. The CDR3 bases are TGTGCCACTAAGGGGTCATCTGAGACCCAGTACTTC. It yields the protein CATKGSSETQYF.

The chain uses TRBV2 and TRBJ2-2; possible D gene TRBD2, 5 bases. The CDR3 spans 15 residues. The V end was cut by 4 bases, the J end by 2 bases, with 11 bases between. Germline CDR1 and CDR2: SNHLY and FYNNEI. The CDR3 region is CASSGESLNTGELFF. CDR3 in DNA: TGTGCCAGCAGTGGGGAGTCACTCAACACCGGGGAGCTGTTTTTT.

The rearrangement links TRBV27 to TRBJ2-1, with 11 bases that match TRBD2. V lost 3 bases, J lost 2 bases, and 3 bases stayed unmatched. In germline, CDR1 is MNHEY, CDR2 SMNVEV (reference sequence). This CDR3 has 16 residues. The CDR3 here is CASSFLAGGTYNEQFF. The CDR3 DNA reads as TGTGCCAGCAGTTTCCTAGCGGGGGGAACCTACAATGAGCAGTTCTTC.

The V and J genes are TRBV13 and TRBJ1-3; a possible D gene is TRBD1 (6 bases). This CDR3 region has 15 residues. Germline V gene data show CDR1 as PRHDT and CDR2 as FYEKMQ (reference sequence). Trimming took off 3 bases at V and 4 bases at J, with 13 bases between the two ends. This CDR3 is CASSFTQGTGNTIYF. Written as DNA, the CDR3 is TGTGCCAGCAGCTTCACACAGGGTACGGGAAACACCATATATTTT.

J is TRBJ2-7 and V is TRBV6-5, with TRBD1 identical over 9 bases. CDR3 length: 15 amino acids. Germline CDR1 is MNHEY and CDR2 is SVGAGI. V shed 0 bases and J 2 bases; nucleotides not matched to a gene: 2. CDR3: CASSYSGQGPYEQYF. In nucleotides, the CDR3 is TGTGCCAGCAGTTACTCGGGACAGGGACCCTACGAGCAGTACTTC.